The source of this T cell receptor (beta chain) is a study of shared clonotypes between healthy human individuals. The wider study: Used for every donor were three CD4 naive, three CD4 memory, two CD8 naive and one CD8 memory plate.

General study findings and limits: When compared with the clonotypes that were shared by all four sorted-subset donors, the non-shared clonotypes turned out to have lower generation probabilities.

Of note for this clone: Its specificity is unknown.

CD45RO negativity and positive selection for CCR7 defined naive CD8 cells, a population that excluded terminally differentiated effector memory CD45RA+ cells. In the original processing: Without quality scores, immunoSEQ junctional reads could not be filtered like full-length reads. Assay: immunoSEQ multiplex PCR; the TCRdb copy retains only in-frame clones and omits some. V, J and clone size were drawn from that table, and D and trimming were deduced from the DNA. The data contain about 600,000 clones, about 98% of them singletons. The CDR3 sequence is 16 residues long. Trimming shortened V by 3 bases and J by 0 bases, and 14 bases separated the two germline ends. Germline CDR1 and CDR2: SNHLY and FYNNEI.

The chain joins TRBV2 to TRBJ2-5, with D perhaps TRBD1 (6 bases). Sequenced: naive CD8+ T cells sorted from blood. The clonotype was recovered from a man in his thirties or forties in good health. CDR3 DNA sequence: TGTGCCAGCAGTGATTTCCGGGACACTAACCAAGAGACCCAGTACTTC. As protein: CASSDFRDTNQETQYF.